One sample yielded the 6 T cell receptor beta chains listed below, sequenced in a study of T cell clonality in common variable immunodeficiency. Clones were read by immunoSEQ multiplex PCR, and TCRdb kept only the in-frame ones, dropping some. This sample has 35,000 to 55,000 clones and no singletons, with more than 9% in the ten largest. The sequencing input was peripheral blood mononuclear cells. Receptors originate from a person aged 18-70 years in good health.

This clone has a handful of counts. CDR3 DNA (partial): TGTGCCAGCAGCTCGGGCCCAGGGAATGGC. It encodes CASSSGPGNG. The whole CDR3 protein is CASSSGPGNGYTF. The V and J genes are TRBV11-2 and TRBJ1-2, with D perhaps TRBD1 (5 bases). The sequenced fragment ends 3 residues before the CDR3 boundary, so the rest is inferred from the germline J gene. Germline V gene lookup returns CDR1 SGHAT and CDR2 FQNNGV. The CDR3 loop spans 13 amino acids. V was cut by 4 bases and J by 6 bases, with 12 bases left in between. Full variable domain (outside the CDR3, taken from reference TRBV11-2 and TRBJ1-2): EAGVAQSPRYKIIEKRQSVAFWCNPISGHATLYWYQQILGQGPKLLIQFQNNGVVDDSQLPKDRFSAERLKGVDSTLKIQPAKLEDSAVYLCASSSGPGNGYTFGSGTRLTVV.

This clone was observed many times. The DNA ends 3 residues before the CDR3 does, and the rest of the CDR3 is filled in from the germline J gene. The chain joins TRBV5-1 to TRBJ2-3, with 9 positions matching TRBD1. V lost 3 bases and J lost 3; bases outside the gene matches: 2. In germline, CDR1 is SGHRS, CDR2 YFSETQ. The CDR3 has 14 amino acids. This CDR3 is CASSSGTGTDTQYF. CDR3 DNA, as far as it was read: TGCGCCAGCAGCTCGGGGACAGGGACAGATACG.

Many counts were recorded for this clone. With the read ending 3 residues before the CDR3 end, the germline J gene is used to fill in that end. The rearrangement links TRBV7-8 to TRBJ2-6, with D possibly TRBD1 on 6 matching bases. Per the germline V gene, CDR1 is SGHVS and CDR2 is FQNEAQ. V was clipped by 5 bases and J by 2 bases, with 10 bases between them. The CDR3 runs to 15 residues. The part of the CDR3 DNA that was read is TGTGCCAGCAGCCGTCAGGGGACTGGGGCCAACGTC. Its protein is CASSRQGTGANV. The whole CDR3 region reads CASSRQGTGANVLTF. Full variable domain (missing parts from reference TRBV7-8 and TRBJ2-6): GAGVSQSPRYKVAKRGQDVALRCDPISGHVSLFWYQQALGQGPEFLTYFQNEAQLDKSGLPSDRFFAERPEGSVSTLKIQRTQQEDSAVYLCASSRQGTGANVLTFGAGSRLTVL.

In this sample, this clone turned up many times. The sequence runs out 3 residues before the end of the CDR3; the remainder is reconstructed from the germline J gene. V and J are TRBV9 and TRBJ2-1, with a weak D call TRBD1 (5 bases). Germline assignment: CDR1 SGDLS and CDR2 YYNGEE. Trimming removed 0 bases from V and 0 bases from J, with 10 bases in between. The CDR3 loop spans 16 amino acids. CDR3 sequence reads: CASSVGRDSSYNEQFF. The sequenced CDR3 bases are TGTGCCAGCAGCGTAGGTCGAGACAGCTCCTACAATGAG.

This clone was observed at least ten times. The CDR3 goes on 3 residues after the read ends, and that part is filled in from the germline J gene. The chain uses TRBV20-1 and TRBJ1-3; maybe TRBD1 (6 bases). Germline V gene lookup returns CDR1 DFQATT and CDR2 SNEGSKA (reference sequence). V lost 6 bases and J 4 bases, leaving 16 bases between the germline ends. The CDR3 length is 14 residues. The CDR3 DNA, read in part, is TGCAGTGCCTCATCACAGGGTTCAGGAAACACC. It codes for CSASSQGSGNT. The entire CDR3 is CSASSQGSGNTIYF.

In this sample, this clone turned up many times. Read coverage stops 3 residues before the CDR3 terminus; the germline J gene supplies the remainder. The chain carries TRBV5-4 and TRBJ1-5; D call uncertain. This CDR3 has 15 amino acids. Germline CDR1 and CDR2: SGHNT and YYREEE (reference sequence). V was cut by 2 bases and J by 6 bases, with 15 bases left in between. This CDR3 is CASSFHNDKIQPQHF. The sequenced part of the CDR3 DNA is TGTGCCAGCAGCTTTCACAACGATAAAATTCAGCCC.